The 8 T cell receptor beta chains in this list originate from one sample, sequenced in a study of identical twins. Via MiXCR, TCRdb re-called the 5' RACE reads, giving one row per CDR3 protein. The sample has 350,000 to 450,000 distinct CDR3 sequences, roughly 20% seen once. The specimen sequenced was naive T cells sorted from blood. Receptor source: a man aged 45-65 years in good health.

This sequence joins TRBV25-1 and TRBJ2-1; D ambiguous. The germline V gene encodes CDR1 MGHDK and CDR2 SYGVNS. This CDR3 has 14 residues. V lost 6 bases, J lost 0 bases, and 9 bases lay in between. CDR3 loop: CASSATGSYNEQFF. The CDR3, as DNA: TGTGCCAGCAGCGCAACTGGCTCCTACAATGAGCAGTTCTTC.

The gene calls are TRBV28 and TRBJ2-3; 10 bases fit TRBD2. Trimming at V came to 4 bases and at J to 8 bases, leaving 9 bases not matched to a gene. CDR1 and CDR2 (germline): MDHEN, SYDVKM. This CDR3 contains 15 residues. The CDR3 protein is CASSSTGLALGTQYF. CDR3 nucleotides: TGTGCCAGCAGTTCTACGGGACTAGCGCTCGGTACGCAGTATTTT.

The chain employs TRBV29-1 and TRBJ2-2; 7 nucleotides agree with TRBD2. Trimming cost V 5 bases and J 4 bases; bases outside gene matches: 7. Germline values: CDR1 SQVTM, CDR2 ANQGSEA. The CDR3 is 14 residues long. The CDR3 DNA reads TGCAGCGTTTCGGTCACTAGCGTCACCGGGGAGCTGTTTTTT. Translating gives CSVSVTSVTGELFF.

This clonotype was counted between two and nine times. V gene TRBV7-6 combines with J gene TRBJ2-7, with D possibly being TRBD2 (5 bases). In germline, CDR1 is SGHVS, CDR2 FNYEAQ. Trimming took off 2 bases at V and 5 bases at J, with 16 bases between the two ends. This CDR3 spans 15 amino acids. In DNA form, the CDR3 reads TGTGCCAGCAGCTTATTTGAGGGAGCTGTAGACGAGCAGTACTTC. This gives the protein CASSLFEGAVDEQYF.

This sequence joins TRBV20-1 and TRBJ1-5, with D perhaps TRBD1 (6 bases). Germline V gene data show CDR1 as DFQATT and CDR2 as SNEGSKA (reference sequence). The CDR3 extends over 13 amino acids. V gave up 2 bases and J gave up 3 bases, with 8 bases separating them. CDR3 in amino acids: CSARQGTNQPQHF. The CDR3 region has the DNA TGCAGTGCTAGACAGGGGACCAATCAGCCCCAGCATTTT.

This clonotype appeared a few times. J is TRBJ2-1 and V is TRBV27; 7 nucleotides match TRBD2. The CDR3 has 15 residues. Trimming cost V 5 bases and J 0 bases; bases outside gene matches: 4. Germline V gene lookup returns CDR1 MNHEY and CDR2 SMNVEV (reference sequence). The CDR3 protein is CASSPAGYSYNEQFF. CDR3 sequence (DNA): TGTGCCAGCAGTCCAGCGGGATACTCCTACAATGAGCAGTTCTTC.

This clonotype came up many times. CDR3 in DNA: TGCAGTGCCCAGAGGGGAGCGGGAGGGTACGAGCAGTACTTC. This translates into CSAQRGAGGYEQYF. The gene calls are TRBV20-1 and TRBJ2-7; 10 positions match TRBD2. Germline CDR1 and CDR2: DFQATT and SNEGSKA (reference sequence). With V trimmed by 6 bases and J by 4 bases, 9 bases remained unmatched. The CDR3 length is 14 residues.

Only a few counts were recorded for this clonotype. The CDR3 nucleotides are TGTGCCAGCAGTGGGACAGGGGGTCGCCAAGAGACCCAGTACTTC. This encodes CASSGTGGRQETQYF. The chain links TRBV19 to TRBJ2-5; 11 nucleotides line up with TRBD1. Trimming took 9 bases from V and 1 from J; bases not matched to a gene: 7. This CDR3 has 15 residues. Germline V gene sequence: CDR1 LNHDA, CDR2 SQIVND (reference sequence).